This T cell receptor beta chain was sequenced for a study of PD-L1 blockade in urothelial cancer. Measured with immunoSEQ multiplex PCR; TCRdb has only the in-frame clones, and not every one. The sample has around 47,000 clones; around 80% are singletons. Germline-derived CDR1 and CDR2 are MNHEY and SVGAGI. V gave up 8 bases and J gave up 4 bases, with 12 bases separating them. The CDR3 covers 13 residues. Indicated time point: peripheral blood 6 weeks after treatment start. This chain connects TRBV6-5 to TRBJ2-1; tentatively, D is TRBD2 (5 bases). This specimen consisted of PBMCs, obtained around atezolizumab (anti-PD-L1) treatment. This receptor was identified in a man in his 60s with urothelial cancer. The CDR3 DNA sequence: TGTGCCAGCGGCCTGGACTCATACAATGAGCAGTTCTTC. Translated: CASGLDSYNEQFF.